This T cell receptor (beta chain) is drawn from a study of CD8+CD57+ T cells in acquired aplastic anemia. Study at large: The average for DNA from sorted CD4+ and CD8+ cells was around 3.5 ug.

The V gene's germline CDR1 is SGHAT and CDR2 FQNNGV. This CDR3 spans 15 amino acids. V lost 2 bases and J 11 bases, leaving 20 bases between the germline ends. The patients chosen for sequencing had shown expansion of CD8+CD57+ cells (detected by flow cytometry). The enrolled patients all had severe acquired aplastic anemia. It was genomic DNA that served as the template for profiling TCR beta VDJ and CDR3. Each CDR3 protein gets one entry after TCRdb re-called the reads with MiXCR. This sample has about 250,000 distinct CDR3 sequences, with around 45% found just once. Input material: sorted CD4+, CD8+, or CD8+CD57+ T cells (not recorded which) from PBMCs. This TCR was recovered from a human donor with aplastic anemia. The chain links TRBV11-2 to TRBJ2-3; D may be TRBD2 (6 bases). The CDR3 DNA follows: TGTGCCAGCAGCTTAATAGCGGAAAACTTAAGTGAGCAGTATTTT. It translates to CASSLIAENLSEQYF.